This T cell receptor (beta chain) was identified in a study of shared clonotypes between healthy human individuals. Donors comprised healthy HIV-negative adults lacking recent acute infections or vaccinations. Profiling relied on immunoSEQ multiplex PCR, and the TCRdb table lists in-frame clones only, not all of them. The sample shows around 1 million clones, roughly 72% of them seen only once. Study observations and caveats: Sorted-subset sequencing was shown by rarefaction to be incomplete despite large depth.

Worth noting for this clone: What it binds is not known.

Germline V gene lookup returns CDR1 SQVTM and CDR2 ANQGSEA. Between the trimmed V and J ends, which lost 4 bases and 4 bases, there was a span of 13 bases. CDR3 length equals 14 residues. The sequence was obtained from a young man in good health. Material: memory CD4+ T cells sorted from blood. As for subset: CD45RA-negative fraction. This rearrangement joins TRBV29-1 to TRBJ2-2, with D possibly being TRBD2 (6 bases). CDR3 region: CSVGGTSPTGELFF. DNA for the CDR3: TGCAGCGTTGGTGGGACTTCACCCACCGGGGAGCTGTTTTTT.